This T cell receptor (beta chain) was found in a study of T cells after yellow fever vaccination. Findings and caveats of the study: Clonotypes shared by both compartments, CD4 and CD8, made up a small share. Weaker overall, the secondary response nonetheless peaked faster (day 5 versus 15).

Germline loops: CDR1 MNHEY, CDR2 SVGAGI. The CDR3 length is 12 residues. V was trimmed by 6 bases and J by 7 bases, leaving 12 bases between them. Only a few counts were recorded for this clonotype. Its specificity is unknown. Synthesis of TCR cDNA relied on 5'RACE template switching, which attached a universal primer site and UMIs. TCRdb independently ran MiXCR on the 5' RACE reads; one entry per CDR3 protein. The sample records some 300,000 distinct CDR3 sequences, roughly a tenth being singletons. The chain links TRBV6-5 to TRBJ1-1; maybe TRBD1 (5 bases). The input for sequencing was CD4+ T cells sorted from PBMCs, taken 45 days after the yellow fever booster vaccination. This clonotype was sampled from a man between 18 and 29 years old who received the YFV17D yellow fever vaccine. In nucleotides, the CDR3 is TGTGCCAGCAGGACCGGACACCATGAAGCTTTCTTT. Translated, it gives CASRTGHHEAFF.